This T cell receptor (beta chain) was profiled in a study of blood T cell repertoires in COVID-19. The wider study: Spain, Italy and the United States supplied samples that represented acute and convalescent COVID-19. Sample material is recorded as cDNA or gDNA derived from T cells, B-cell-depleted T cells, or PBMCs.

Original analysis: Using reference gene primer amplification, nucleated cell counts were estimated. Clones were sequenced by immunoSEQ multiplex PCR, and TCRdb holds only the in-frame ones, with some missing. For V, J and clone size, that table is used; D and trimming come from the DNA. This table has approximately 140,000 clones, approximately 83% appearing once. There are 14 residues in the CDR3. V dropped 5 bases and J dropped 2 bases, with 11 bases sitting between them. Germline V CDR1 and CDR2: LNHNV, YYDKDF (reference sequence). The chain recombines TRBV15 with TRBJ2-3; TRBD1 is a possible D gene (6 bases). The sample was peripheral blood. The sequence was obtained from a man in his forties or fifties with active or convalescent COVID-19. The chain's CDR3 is CATSGGLLTDTQYF. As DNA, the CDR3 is TGTGCCACCAGCGGGGGCCTCCTCACAGATACGCAGTATTTT.